Each of the 11 T cell receptor beta chains below was sequenced from the same sample in a study of OX40 agonist ivuxolimab in advanced cancers. Clones were read by immunoSEQ multiplex PCR, and TCRdb kept only the in-frame ones, dropping some. The sample lists 90,000 to 100,000 clones, roughly nine tenths occurring once. The sample here was CD4+ or CD8+ T cells sorted from blood, taken in a trial of the OX40 agonist ivuxolimab. The receptors come from an adult with an advanced solid tumor such as melanoma, head and neck, liver or kidney cancer.

V is TRBV6-5 and J is TRBJ1-2; 9 bases are a match to TRBD1. V lost 4 bases, J lost 3 bases, and 6 bases stayed unmatched. Germline V lookup: CDR1 MNHEY, CDR2 SVGAGI. This CDR3 region has 15 residues. CDR3 sequence reads: CASSSQGAGDYGYTF. DNA for the CDR3: TGTGCCAGCAGTTCACAGGGGGCAGGTGACTATGGCTACACCTTC.

The rearrangement joins TRBV10-3 to TRBJ2-6, with D tentatively TRBD1 (5 bases). Deletions cut 4 bases from V and 4 bases from J, with 14 bases between. The CDR3 sequence is 16 residues long. Germline V CDR1 and CDR2: ENHRY, SYGVKD. CDR3 DNA: TGTGCCATCAGTGGGGGCTACCTTAGGGGGGCCAACGTCCTGACTTTC. Translating it yields CAISGGYLRGANVLTF.

The gene calls are TRBV9 and TRBJ1-5; the D gene is possibly TRBD1 (5 bases). V gave up 4 bases and J gave up 0 bases, with 11 bases separating them. Germline V gene sequence: CDR1 SGDLS, CDR2 YYNGEE. This CDR3 spans 15 amino acids. CDR3 nucleotide sequence: TGTGCCAGCAGCCGTGAAGGGGATAGCAATCAGCCCCAGCATTTT. It encodes CASSREGDSNQPQHF.

The chain employs TRBV7-6 and TRBJ2-5, with 9 bases that match TRBD1. This CDR3 has 14 residues. Germline trimming cut 1 base from V and 4 bases from J; bases unmatched to any gene: 1. Germline CDR1 reads SGHVS; CDR2 reads FNYEAQ. CDR3: CASSLGTGVETQYF. CDR3 sequence (DNA): TGTGCCAGCAGCTTAGGGACAGGGGTAGAGACCCAGTACTTC.

The chain couples TRBV7-2 to TRBJ2-3; TRBD1 might be the D (6 bases). This CDR3 comprises 13 residues. V dropped 4 bases and J dropped 6 bases, with 11 bases sitting between them. CDR1 SGHTA and CDR2 FQGNSA come from the germline V gene. The chain's CDR3 is CASSSYRADTQYF. The CDR3 DNA follows: TGTGCCAGCAGCTCCTACAGGGCGGATACGCAGTATTTT.

This clone was seen only once. The V and J genes are TRBV6-6 and TRBJ1-2; the D gene is possibly TRBD1 (5 bases). Germline assignment: CDR1 MNHNY and CDR2 SVGAGI (reference sequence). The CDR3 is 15 residues long. V lost 0 bases to trimming and J lost 8 bases, with 16 bases between them. The CDR3 bases are TGTGCCAGCAGTTACTCCATTGGGGCAGTCTCCGGCTACACCTTC. Its protein product is CASSYSIGAVSGYTF.

The chain joins TRBV18 to TRBJ2-1; the D is unclear. Trimming pared 1 base from V and 1 base from J, leaving 11 bases between. The germline V gene encodes CDR1 KGHSH and CDR2 LQKENI. The CDR3 has 16 residues. The DNA of the CDR3 is TGTGCCAGCTCACCACTGGAACCTAGGTCCTACAATGAGCAGTTCTTC. This encodes CASSPLEPRSYNEQFF. The full variable domain, rest sourced from reference TRBV18 and TRBJ2-1, is NAGVMQNPRHLVRRRGQEARLRCSPMKGHSHVYWYRQLPEEGLKFMVYLQKENIIDESGMPKERFSAEFPKEGPSILRIQQVVRGDSAAYFCASSPLEPRSYNEQFFGPGTRLTVL.

This chain links TRBV30 with TRBJ2-5; D is ambiguous. The CDR3 length is 12 residues. V was pared by 2 bases and J by 2 bases, with 6 bases between. CDR1 and CDR2 (germline): GTSNPN, SVGIG (reference sequence). The CDR3: CAWSHGQETQYF. In DNA form, the CDR3 reads TGTGCCTGGAGTCACGGGCAAGAGACCCAGTACTTC.

This clone has just one count. The J gene is TRBJ1-2, the V gene TRBV11-2, with D perhaps matching TRBD1 (6 bases). V lost 4 bases and J 4 bases, leaving 16 bases between the germline ends. Germline V lookup: CDR1 SGHAT, CDR2 FQNNGV. The CDR3 length is 15 residues. CDR3 DNA sequence: TGTGCCAGCAGCTCCGCAGGGGCTCAATCCTATGGCTACACCTTC. It specifies CASSSAGAQSYGYTF. Full variable domain (missing parts from reference TRBV11-2 and TRBJ1-2): EAGVAQSPRYKIIEKRQSVAFWCNPISGHATLYWYQQILGQGPKLLIQFQNNGVVDDSQLPKDRFSAERLKGVDSTLKIQPAKLEDSAVYLCASSSAGAQSYGYTFGSGTRLTVV.

The rearrangement uses TRBV10-2 and TRBJ1-1, with TRBD1 as a possible D gene (5 bases). CDR3 length: 14 amino acids. Germline CDR1 and CDR2: WSHSY and SAAADI. The ends were cut back, 3 bases at V and 3 bases at J, with 11 bases in the middle. CDR3 in DNA: TGCGCCAGCAGTGATCCCCGGGGGGACACTGAAGCTTTCTTT. This encodes CASSDPRGDTEAFF.

J is TRBJ2-2 and V is TRBV18; D possibly corresponds to TRBD2 (7 bases). This CDR3 has 17 residues. CDR1 and CDR2 (germline): KGHSH, LQKENI. V lost 2 bases and J 5 bases, leaving 18 bases between the germline ends. CDR3 nucleotide sequence: TGTGCCAGCTCACCAAGATCGCCGGGGGGCGAGACCGGGGAGCTGTTTTTT. It encodes CASSPRSPGGETGELFF. Full variable domain (remainder filled in from reference TRBV18 and TRBJ2-2): NAGVMQNPRHLVRRRGQEARLRCSPMKGHSHVYWYRQLPEEGLKFMVYLQKENIIDESGMPKERFSAEFPKEGPSILRIQQVVRGDSAAYFCASSPRSPGGETGELFFGEGSRLTVL.